This T cell receptor beta chain was observed in a study of blood T cell repertoires in COVID-19. Study details: T cells, B-cell-depleted T cells, or PBMCs provided the cDNA or gDNA that served as material.

With 3 bases removed from V and 4 bases from J, the gap between germline ends came to 6 bases. This CDR3 spans 12 amino acids. Germline lookup yields CDR1 SGDLS and CDR2 YYNGEE. Categorization into cohorts depended on clinical history that participants reported. Authors' data handling: From reference gene primer amplification, estimates of nucleated cell counts were derived. The data were produced by immunoSEQ multiplex PCR, yet TCRdb's version contains in-frame clones alone and is incomplete. The V and J calls and clone size are taken from that table; D and trimming were inferred from the DNA. The sample lists hundreds of thousands of clones; approximately 81% were seen once.

The rearrangement joins TRBV9 to TRBJ2-3; D remains unclear. Sequenced: PBMCs or T cells enriched from blood (not recorded which). The sequence was collected from a woman aged 25 to 39 who had been exposed to COVID-19. CDR3 loop: CASSAFSDTQYF. Written as DNA, the CDR3 is TGTGCCAGCAGCGCCTTTTCAGATACGCAGTATTTT. Full variable domain (rest looked up from reference TRBV9 and TRBJ2-3): DSGVTQTPKHLITATGQRVTLRCSPRSGDLSVYWYQQSLDQGLQFLIQYYNGEERAKGNILERFSAQQFPDLHSELNLSSLELGDSALYFCASSAFSDTQYFGPGTRLTVL.